This T cell receptor (beta chain) was obtained from a study of blood T cell repertoires in COVID-19. Self-reported history from a screening survey and questionnaire set each donor's cohort. This clone appeared a few times. Assay used: immunoSEQ multiplex PCR; TCRdb lists only in-frame clones, some missing. In the table there are around 200,000 clones, roughly 85% of which are singletons. Sequencing was done on a sample of PBMCs or T cells enriched from blood (not recorded which). The TCR comes from a man aged 35 to 55 who had recovered from COVID-19.

The CDR3 loop reads CASSPQLNYGYTF. The CDR3 DNA reads TGTGCCAGCAGCCCACAGCTAAACTATGGCTACACCTTC. This chain joins TRBV14 and TRBJ1-2; D gene uncertain. The germline V gene encodes CDR1 SGHDN and CDR2 FVKESK. The CDR3 extends over 13 amino acids. The V gene lost 4 bases and the J gene lost 2 bases, with 8 bases spanning the gap.